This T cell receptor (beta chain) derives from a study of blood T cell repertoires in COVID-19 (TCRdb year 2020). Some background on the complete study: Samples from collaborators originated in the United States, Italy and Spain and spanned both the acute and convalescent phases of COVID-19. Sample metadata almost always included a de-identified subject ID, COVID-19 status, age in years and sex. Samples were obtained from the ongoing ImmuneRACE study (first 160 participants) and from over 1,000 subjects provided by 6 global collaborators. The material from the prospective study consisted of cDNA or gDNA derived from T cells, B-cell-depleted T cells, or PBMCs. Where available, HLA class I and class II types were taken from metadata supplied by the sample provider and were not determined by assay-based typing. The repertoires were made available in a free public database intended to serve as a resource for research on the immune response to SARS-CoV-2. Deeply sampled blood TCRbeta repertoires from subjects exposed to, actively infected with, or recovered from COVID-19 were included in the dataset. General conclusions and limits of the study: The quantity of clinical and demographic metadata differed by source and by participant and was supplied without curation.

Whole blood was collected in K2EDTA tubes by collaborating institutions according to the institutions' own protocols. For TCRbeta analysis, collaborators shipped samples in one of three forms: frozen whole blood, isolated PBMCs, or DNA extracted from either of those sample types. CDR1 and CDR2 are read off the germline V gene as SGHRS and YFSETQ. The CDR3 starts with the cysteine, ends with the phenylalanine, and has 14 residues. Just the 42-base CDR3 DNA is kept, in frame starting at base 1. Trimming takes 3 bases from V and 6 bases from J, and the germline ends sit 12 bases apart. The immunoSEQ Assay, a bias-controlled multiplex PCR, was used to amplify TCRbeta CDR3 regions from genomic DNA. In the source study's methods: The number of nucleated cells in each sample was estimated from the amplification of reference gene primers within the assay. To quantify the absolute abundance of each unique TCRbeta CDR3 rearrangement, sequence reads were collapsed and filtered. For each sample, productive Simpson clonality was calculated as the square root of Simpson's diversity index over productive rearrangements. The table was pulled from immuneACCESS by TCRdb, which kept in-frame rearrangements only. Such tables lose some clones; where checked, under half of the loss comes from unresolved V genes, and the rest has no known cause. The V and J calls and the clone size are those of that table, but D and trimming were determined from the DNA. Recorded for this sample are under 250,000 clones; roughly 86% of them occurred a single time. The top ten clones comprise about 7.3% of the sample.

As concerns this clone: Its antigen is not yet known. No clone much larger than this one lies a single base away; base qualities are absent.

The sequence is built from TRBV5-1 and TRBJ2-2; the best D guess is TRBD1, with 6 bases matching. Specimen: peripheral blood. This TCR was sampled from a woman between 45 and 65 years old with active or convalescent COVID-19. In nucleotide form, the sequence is TGCGCCAGCAGCTCCTACAGGGTCGCCGGGGAGCTGTTTTTT. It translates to CASSSYRVAGELFF.